The T cell receptor (beta chain) described here comes from a study of T cell responses to AZD1222 COVID-19 vaccine. The overall study: The study pooled second doses at about 4 or about 12 weeks. Notes on the study in general: A reported finding is that nearly half of spike-specific TCRs target unmutated variant regions. The donors showed a predominance of white British ancestry and of females, with possible underestimation of clonal diversity.

Of note for this clone: The antigen is not known.

TCRdb's table, derived via immunoSEQ multiplex PCR, lists solely in-frame clones and lacks some. The table lists around 130,000 clones, approximately 85% of them singletons. CDR3 length: 16 amino acids. Specimen: peripheral blood, collected on day 0 of AZD1222 vaccination. The source is an adult in good health. The chain has TRBV21-1 and TRBJ1-1; TRBD1 is the table's D call and was not checked against the DNA. TRBV21-1 is recorded as a pseudogene. CDR3 region: CASSKLDRYANTEAFF. The CDR3 bases are TGTGCCAGCAGCAAACTTGACAGGTACGCGAACACTGAAGCTTTCTTT.